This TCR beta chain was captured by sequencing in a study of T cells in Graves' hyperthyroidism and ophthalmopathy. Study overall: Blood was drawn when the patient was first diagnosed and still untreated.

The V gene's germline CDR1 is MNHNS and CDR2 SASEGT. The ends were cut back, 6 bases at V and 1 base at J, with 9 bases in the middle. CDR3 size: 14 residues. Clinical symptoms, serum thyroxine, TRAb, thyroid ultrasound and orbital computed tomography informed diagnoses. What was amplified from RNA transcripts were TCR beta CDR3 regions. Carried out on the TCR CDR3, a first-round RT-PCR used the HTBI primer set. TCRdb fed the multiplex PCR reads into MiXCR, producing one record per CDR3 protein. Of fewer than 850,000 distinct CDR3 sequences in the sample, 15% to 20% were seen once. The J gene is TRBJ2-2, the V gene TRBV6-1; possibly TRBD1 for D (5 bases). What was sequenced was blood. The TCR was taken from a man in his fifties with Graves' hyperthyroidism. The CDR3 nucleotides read TGTGCCAGCAGGGTCAGGGTGAACACCGGGGAGCTGTTTTTT. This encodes CASRVRVNTGELFF.